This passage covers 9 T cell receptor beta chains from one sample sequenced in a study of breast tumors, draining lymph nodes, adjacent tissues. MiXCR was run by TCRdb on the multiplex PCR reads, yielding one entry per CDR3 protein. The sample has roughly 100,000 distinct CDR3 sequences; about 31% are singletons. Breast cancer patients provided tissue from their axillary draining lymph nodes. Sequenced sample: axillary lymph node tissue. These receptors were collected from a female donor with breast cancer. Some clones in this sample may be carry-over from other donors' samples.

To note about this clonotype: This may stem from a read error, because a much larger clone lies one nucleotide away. The DNA for the CDR3 is TGTGCCAGCAGTTACATTGGCGGACCCCAGGGGCCCCAGTATTTT. Translated: CASSYIGGPQGPQYF. The rearrangement joins TRBV6-2 or TRBV6-3 to TRBJ1-5, with D possibly being TRBD1 (6 bases). The last part of the DNA fits TRBJ2-3 better; the J call may be wrong. Germline V gene lookup returns CDR1 MNHEY and CDR2 SVGEGT. CDR3 length: 15 residues.

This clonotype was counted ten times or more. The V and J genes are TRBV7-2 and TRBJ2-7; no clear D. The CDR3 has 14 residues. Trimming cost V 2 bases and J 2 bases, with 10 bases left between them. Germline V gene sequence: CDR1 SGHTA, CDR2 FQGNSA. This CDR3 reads CASSLSPGAYEQYF. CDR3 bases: TGTGCCAGCAGCTTAAGCCCGGGTGCCTACGAGCAGTACTTC.

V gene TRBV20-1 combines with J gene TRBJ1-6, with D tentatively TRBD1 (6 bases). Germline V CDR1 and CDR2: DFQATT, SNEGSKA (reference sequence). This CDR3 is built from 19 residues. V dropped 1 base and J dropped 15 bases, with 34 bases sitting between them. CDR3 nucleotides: TGCAGTGCTAGAGCTGGACTAGCGGGGACACTGTCATATAATTCGCTCCTCCACTTT. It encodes CSARAGLAGTLSYNSLLHF.

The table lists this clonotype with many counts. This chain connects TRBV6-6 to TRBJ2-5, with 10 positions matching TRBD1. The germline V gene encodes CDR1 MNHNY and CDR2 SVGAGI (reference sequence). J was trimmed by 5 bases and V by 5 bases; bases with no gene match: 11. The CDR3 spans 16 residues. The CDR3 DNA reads TGTGCCAGCAGTCACCATCTCCCGGGACAGGGGGAGACCCAGTACTTC. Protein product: CASSHHLPGQGETQYF.

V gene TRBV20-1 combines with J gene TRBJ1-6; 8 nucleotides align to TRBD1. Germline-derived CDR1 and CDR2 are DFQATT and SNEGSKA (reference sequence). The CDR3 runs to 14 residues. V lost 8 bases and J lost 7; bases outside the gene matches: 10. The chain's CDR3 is CSTSKGQANSPLHF. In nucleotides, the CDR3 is TGCAGTACCAGCAAGGGACAGGCGAATTCACCCCTCCACTTT.

CDR3 sequence (DNA): TGTGCCATCAAGGTCGGTCTTTCCTCAGAGACCCAGTACTTC. Its translation is CAIKVGLSSETQYF. The chain recombines TRBV10-3 with TRBJ2-5, with D hard to call. The CDR3 is 14 residues long. V lost 7 bases and J lost 4, with 16 bases in between. Looked up from germline, CDR1 is ENHRY and CDR2 is SYGVKD.

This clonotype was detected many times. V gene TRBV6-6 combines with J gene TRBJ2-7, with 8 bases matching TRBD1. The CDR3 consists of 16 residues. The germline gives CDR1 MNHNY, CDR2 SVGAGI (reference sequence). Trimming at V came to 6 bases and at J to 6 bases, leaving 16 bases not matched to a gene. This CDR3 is CASRGVRGTGFVEQYF. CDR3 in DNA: TGTGCCAGCAGGGGAGTGAGGGGGACAGGCTTCGTCGAGCAGTACTTC.

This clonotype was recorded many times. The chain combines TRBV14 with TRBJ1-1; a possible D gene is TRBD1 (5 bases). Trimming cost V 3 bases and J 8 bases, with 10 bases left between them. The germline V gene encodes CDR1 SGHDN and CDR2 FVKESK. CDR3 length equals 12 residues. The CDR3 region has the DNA TGTGCCAGCAGCCATGGGACGCCGGAAGCTTTCTTT. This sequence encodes CASSHGTPEAFF.

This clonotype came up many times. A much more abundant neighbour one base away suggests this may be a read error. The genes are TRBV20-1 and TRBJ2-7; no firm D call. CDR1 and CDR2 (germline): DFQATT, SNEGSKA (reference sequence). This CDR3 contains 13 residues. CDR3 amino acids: CSAREGRAYAQYF. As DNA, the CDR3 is TGCAGTGCTAGAGAAGGCCGAGCCTACGCGCAGTACTTC.